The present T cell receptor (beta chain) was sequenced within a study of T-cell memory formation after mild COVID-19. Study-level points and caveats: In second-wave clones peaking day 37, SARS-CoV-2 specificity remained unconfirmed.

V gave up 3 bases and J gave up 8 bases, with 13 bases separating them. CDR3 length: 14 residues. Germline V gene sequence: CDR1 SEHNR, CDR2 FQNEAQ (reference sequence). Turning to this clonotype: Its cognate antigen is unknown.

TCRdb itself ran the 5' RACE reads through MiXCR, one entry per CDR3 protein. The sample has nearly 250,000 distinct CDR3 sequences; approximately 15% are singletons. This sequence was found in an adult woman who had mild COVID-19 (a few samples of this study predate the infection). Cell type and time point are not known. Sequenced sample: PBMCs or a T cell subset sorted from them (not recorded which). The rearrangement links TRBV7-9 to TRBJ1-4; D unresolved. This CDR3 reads CASSFRTGGEKLFF. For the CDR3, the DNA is TGTGCCAGCAGCTTCCGCACCGGAGGGGAAAAACTGTTTTTT.